This record concerns one TCR beta chain sequence. There is no known antigen for this receptor. One base away there is no much larger clone; base qualities are not given. This sample is part of a study of CD4 T cells in relation to SARS-CoV-2 and coronaviruses (dated by TCRdb to the early 2020s). For the wider study: In the ViraFEST assay, PBMCs were cultured with antigen for less than 12 days, after which TCR beta CDR3s were sequenced to identify clonal expansions specific to the antigen. Expansion assays from other donors in the study were sequenced with a different, Illumina-based TCR-beta assay. An HIV-1 Nef peptide pool or a culture without peptide was used as the negative reference condition. HLA restriction was mapped for shared crossreactive spike epitopes using patient-derived lymphoblastoid cell lines. The study assessed, at the TCR clonotype level, memory CD4+ T cell crossreactivity between SARS-CoV-2 and common cold coronavirus spike proteins. Samples from a few pre-COVID donors and the naive versus memory experiments were sequenced with the Adaptive Biotechnologies TCR-sequencing kit; other data were Illumina-based. Broad study findings and their caveats: Since the crossreactivity analysis centred on spike protein, crossreactivity against other viral proteins was not assessed. Small numbers of patients and of tested TCRs limited the study. Compared with monoreactive clones, crossreactive clones had significantly weaker SARS-CoV-2-driven expansion, a result consistent with antigenic imprinting. No donor contributed both pre-pandemic and post-infection samples, which limited tracing the source of pre-existing responses. In around two thirds of donors, memory CD4+ clonotypes turned up that crossrecognized SARS-CoV-2 and at least one common cold coronavirus spike.

Library preparation used the immunoSEQ multiplex PCR assay. In the source study's methods: During preprocessing, nonproductive sequences were removed, along with CDR3s that did not begin with C, did not end with F or W, or were shorter than 7 amino acids. Antigen-specific clonotypes were called with the MANAFEST web app, based on expansion relative to reference and other culture wells. A clone was considered positive if the clone showed significant expansion compared with the reference culture in 2 of 3 replicate wells at an FDR below 0.05. For a clone to be considered positive, significant expansion relative to all other tandem wells and an odds ratio above 5 were also required. After three terminal residues were trimmed from each end, CDR3 homology was quantified as pairwise Levenshtein distance using the stringdist R package. TCRdb retrieved this table from immuneACCESS and kept in-frame rearrangements only. Not all clones are present; in checked studies, unresolved V genes account for under half, and no reason is known for the remainder. V, J and clone size reflect that table, while D and trimming were determined from the DNA. This sample gives more than 20,000 clones in total; 72% of them show up just once. The top ten clonotypes cover about 16% of the sample.

CDR1 and CDR2 were assigned from the germline V gene (reference sequence) as PRHDT and FYEKMQ. Including the terminal cysteine and phenylalanine, the CDR3 comprises 16 residues. The read is trimmed to its CDR3 DNA, 48 bases read in frame from base 1. V trim: 1 base; J trim: 0 bases; unmatched bases: 3. CD4+ T cells from unexposed donors were collected before the COVID-19 pandemic (2011-2018). Following 10 days of culture, the EasySep CD4+ T cell isolation kit was used to isolate CD4+ T cells. As cell number allowed, CD4+ T cells from unexposed donors were tested for reactivity to SARS-CoV-2 S and N and to four common cold coronavirus spike pools. About 1.9 million PBMCs per well were cultured in IMDM with about 4.9% human AB serum and around 10 IU/ml IL-2. Half of the culture medium was replaced with fresh IL-2-containing medium on days 3 and 7. In general, triplicate replicate wells were used for every peptide culture condition. Leukapheresis product for the unexposed donors was bought commercially. Ficoll-Paque PLUS gradient centrifugation was used to isolate PBMCs from either whole blood or leukapheresis product. PBMCs were either used fresh in the expansion assay or cryopreserved at -140 degrees C. The QIAamp Micro DNA Kit was used to extract genomic DNA from the CD4+ T cells.

The sequence was obtained from a human donor in good health. Sequencing was performed on CD4+ T cells from PBMCs, cultured in vitro. The chain links TRBV13 with TRBJ1-1, with TRBD1 matching 9 junction bases. The CDR3 corresponds to CASSLVTGGLNTEAFF. The nucleotide sequence is given as TGTGCCAGCAGCTTAGTGACAGGGGGTCTGAACACTGAAGCTTTCTTT.